The 23 T cell receptor beta chains given below trace back to one sample, sequenced in a study of PD-L1 blockade in urothelial cancer. The method was immunoSEQ multiplex PCR; TCRdb's version includes in-frame clones alone and lacks a portion of them. The repertoire has 35,000 to 45,000 clones, about four fifths of them found once; the top ten carry around 2.5%. The sequenced sample was PBMCs, obtained around atezolizumab (anti-PD-L1) treatment. These receptors originate from a man aged 70-80 years with urothelial cancer.

This clone is classed as medium-sized. The chain is built from TRBV6-1 and TRBJ1-1; no clear D gene. CDR3 length: 13 amino acids. V was trimmed by 7 bases and J by 8 bases, leaving 17 bases between them. Germline lookup yields CDR1 MNHNS and CDR2 SASEGT. Here the CDR3 DNA reads TGTGCCAGCACCTCCCCCTTCGGGAACGAAGCTTTCTTT. It specifies CASTSPFGNEAFF.

The chain links TRBV7-6 to TRBJ1-1; TRBD1 aligns across 10 bases. This CDR3 is built from 20 residues. V shed 5 bases and J 0 bases; nucleotides not matched to a gene: 18. The germline CDR1 and CDR2 sequences are SGHVS and FNYEAQ. CDR3 sequence (DNA): TGTGCCAGCAGCACCGGCCGGGACAGGGGATTCAAGGAGGTGAACACTGAAGCTTTCTTT. This gives the protein CASSTGRDRGFKEVNTEAFF.

This clone was recorded only once. CDR3: CASSLPTSYEQYF. CDR3 DNA: TGCGCCAGCAGCTTGCCTACCTCCTACGAGCAGTACTTC. The chain employs TRBV5-1 and TRBJ2-7; unclear D gene. V was clipped by 1 base and J by 0 bases, with 5 bases between them. There are 13 residues in the CDR3. Germline V gene sequence: CDR1 SGHRS, CDR2 YFSETQ.

This chain links TRBV7-3 with TRBJ1-1, with D tentatively TRBD1 (5 bases). Trimming pared 5 bases from V and 7 bases from J, leaving 14 bases between. CDR3 length equals 13 residues. Germline CDR1 SGHTA, CDR2 FQGTGA. CDR3 DNA: TGTGCCAGCAGCCGTCTGACTGACAGTGAAGCTTTCTTT. Amino acid sequence: CASSRLTDSEAFF.

The genes are TRBV30 and TRBJ1-1; D unresolved. Germline CDR1 GTSNPN, CDR2 SVGIG (reference sequence). The V end lost 0 bases, the J end lost 4 bases, and 9 bases lay between the germline ends. This CDR3 spans 13 amino acids. This CDR3 is CAWSVRRSTEAFF. CDR3 bases: TGTGCCTGGAGTGTACGTAGGAGCACTGAAGCTTTCTTT.

The V call is TRBV29-1, the J call TRBJ2-1; D is unresolved. V lost 4 bases and J lost 2, with 9 bases in between. CDR1 and CDR2 from the germline V gene are SQVTM and ANQGSEA. The CDR3 length is 13 residues. Here the CDR3 reads CSVVLVPYNEQFF. CDR3 bases: TGCAGCGTTGTCCTAGTTCCCTACAATGAGCAGTTCTTC.

The chain employs TRBV19 and TRBJ2-6; D is perhaps TRBD1 (6 bases). Germline V gives CDR1 LNHDA, CDR2 SQIVND (reference sequence). V dropped 7 bases and J dropped 0 bases, with 16 bases sitting between them. The CDR3 contains 17 residues. This CDR3 reads CASTPLVGASGANVLTF. CDR3 coding DNA: TGTGCCAGTACCCCGTTGGTGGGGGCCTCTGGGGCCAACGTCCTGACTTTC.

The CDR3, as DNA: TGTGCCAGTAGTATAGGCCAGGACAGTTACAATGAGCAGTTCTTC. Amino acids: CASSIGQDSYNEQFF. The genes are TRBV19 and TRBJ2-1, with D perhaps TRBD1 (6 bases). CDR1 is LNHDA, CDR2 SQIVND, per germline (reference sequence). CDR3 length: 15 residues. V lost 1 base to trimming and J lost 4 bases, with 11 bases between them.

J is TRBJ2-1 and V is TRBV7-9; D may be TRBD2 (7 bases). The ends were cut back, 11 bases at V and 0 bases at J, with 17 bases in the middle. Germline loops: CDR1 SEHNR, CDR2 FQNEAQ (reference sequence). The CDR3 extends over 15 amino acids. The CDR3 nucleotides read TGTGCCCAATGGGGGGGCTGGAGCTCCTACAATGAGCAGTTCTTC. This gives the protein CAQWGGWSSYNEQFF. Variable domain in full (rest from reference TRBV7-9 and TRBJ2-1): DTGVSQNPRHKITKRGQNVTFRCDPISEHNRLYWYRQTLGQGPEFLTYFQNEAQLEKSRLLSDRFSAERPKGSFSTLEIQRTEQGDSAMYLCAQWGGWSSYNEQFFGPGTRLTVL.

V and J are TRBV5-6 and TRBJ2-7; 12 positions match TRBD1. V shed 2 bases, J shed 5 bases, and the junction held 8 bases outside the gene matches. There are 16 residues in the CDR3. CDR1 and CDR2 (germline): SGHDT, YYEEEE. CDR3 residues: CASSFSHGTGGHEQYF. CDR3 nucleotide sequence: TGTGCCAGCAGCTTTTCTCACGGGACAGGGGGCCACGAGCAGTACTTC.

This chain connects TRBV7-2 to TRBJ2-1; the match to TRBD1 covers 10 bases. The germline V gene has CDR1 SGHTA and CDR2 FQGNSA. Losses at the gene ends were 6 bases for V and 12 bases for J; bases not matched to a gene: 8. The CDR3 has 13 amino acids. The CDR3 region has the DNA TGTGCCAGCAGTCCCAGGACAGGGGGATGGCAGTTCTTC. The encoded protein is CASSPRTGGWQFF. Based on the CDR3 plus reference TRBV7-2 and TRBJ2-1, the full variable domain is GAGVSQSPSNKVTEKGKDVELRCDPISGHTALYWYRQSLGQGLEFLIYFQGNSAPDKSGLPSDRFSAERTGGSVSTLTIQRTQQEDSAVYLCASSPRTGGWQFFGPGTRLTVL.

This clone was observed a handful of times. The V gene is TRBV25-1, the J gene TRBJ2-2; 9 nucleotides align to TRBD1. Trimming at V came to 4 bases and at J to 0 bases, leaving 3 bases not matched to a gene. This CDR3 region has 16 residues. CDR1 is MGHDK, CDR2 SYGVNS, per germline. CDR3 residues: CASSGWDRANTGELFF. Written as DNA, the CDR3 is TGTGCCAGCAGTGGTTGGGACAGGGCGAACACCGGGGAGCTGTTTTTT.

The chain has TRBV19 and TRBJ1-2, with a weak D call TRBD1 (6 bases). This CDR3 spans 14 amino acids. V lost 5 bases and J 2 bases, leaving 12 bases between the germline ends. Germline assignment: CDR1 LNHDA and CDR2 SQIVND (reference sequence). This CDR3 is CASSVPRGNYGYTF. In DNA form, the CDR3 reads TGTGCCAGTAGTGTACCAAGGGGGAACTATGGCTACACCTTC.

Here the CDR3 reads CASWAAGIPNTEAFF. The CDR3 region has the DNA TGTGCCAGCTGGGCTGCGGGGATACCGAACACTGAAGCTTTCTTT. The chain combines TRBV27 with TRBJ1-1; D gene unclear. CDR3 length: 15 residues. CDR1 is MNHEY, CDR2 SMNVEV, per germline (reference sequence). V lost 8 bases and J lost 1, with 17 bases in between.

This sequence joins TRBV7-9 and TRBJ2-1, with TRBD1 as a possible D gene (5 bases). CDR1 is SEHNR and CDR2 is FQNEAQ in the germline V gene (reference sequence). The CDR3 runs to 16 residues. Trimming pared 5 bases from V and 0 bases from J, leaving 14 bases between. In DNA form, the CDR3 reads TGTGCCAGCAGCCCAGGGATAGGGATCTCCTACAATGAGCAGTTCTTC. It specifies CASSPGIGISYNEQFF.

This chain uses TRBV28 with TRBJ1-3; no clear D gene. V shed 6 bases and J shed 0 bases, with 12 bases lying between them. The CDR3 spans 15 residues. The germline CDR1 and CDR2 sequences are MDHEN and SYDVKM. CDR3 bases: TGTGCCAGCAGGACTGCTGTAAGCTCTGGAAACACCATATATTTT. Its translation is CASRTAVSSGNTIYF.

The J gene is TRBJ2-1, the V gene TRBV14, with 11 bases lining up with TRBD2. This CDR3 is 15 amino acids long. Trimming cost V 3 bases and J 8 bases; bases outside gene matches: 6. Germline lookup yields CDR1 SGHDN and CDR2 FVKESK. The CDR3 region is CASSQRLAGFYEQFF. The CDR3 nucleotides read TGTGCCAGCAGCCAGAGACTAGCGGGATTCTATGAGCAGTTCTTC.

V and J are TRBV7-2 and TRBJ2-2, with 10 positions matching TRBD2. CDR1 and CDR2 from the germline V gene are SGHTA and FQGNSA. CDR3 size: 14 residues. J was trimmed by 6 bases and V by 5 bases; bases with no gene match: 3. The CDR3 protein is CASSPGTSAGELFF. As DNA, the CDR3 is TGTGCCAGCAGCCCCGGGACTAGCGCCGGGGAGCTGTTTTTT. The whole variable domain, filled in from reference TRBV7-2 and TRBJ2-2, reads GAGVSQSPSNKVTEKGKDVELRCDPISGHTALYWYRQSLGQGLEFLIYFQGNSAPDKSGLPSDRFSAERTGGSVSTLTIQRTQQEDSAVYLCASSPGTSAGELFFGEGSRLTVL.

The V call is TRBV7-3, the J call TRBJ2-2; 9 nucleotides match TRBD2. Per germline, CDR1 SGHTA and CDR2 FQGTGA. V gave up 2 bases and J gave up 6 bases; unmatched junction bases: 1. The CDR3 consists of 14 residues. CDR3 sequence: CASSLGTSPGELFF. The CDR3 DNA is TGTGCCAGCAGCTTAGGGACTAGCCCCGGGGAGCTGTTTTTT.

This clone came up once. The chain links TRBV9 to TRBJ2-1, with 10 bases lining up with TRBD2. The ends lost 0 bases at V and 10 bases at J; junction bases unmatched: 10. Per germline, CDR1 SGDLS and CDR2 YYNGEE. The CDR3 spans 16 residues. The CDR3 DNA sequence: TGTGCCAGCAGCGTAGCTCGGCTAGCGGGAGTGGAGGAGCAGTTCTTC. Its translation: CASSVARLAGVEEQFF.

V gene TRBV15 combines with J gene TRBJ2-3, with 7 bases that match TRBD2. The germline CDR1 and CDR2 sequences are LNHNV and YYDKDF (reference sequence). V shed 0 bases, J shed 5 bases, and the junction held 5 bases outside the gene matches. The CDR3 length is 15 residues. The CDR3 nucleotides are TGTGCCACCAGCAGAGAGGTCCAGCGGGGAGATACGCAGTATTTT. Protein: CATSREVQRGDTQYF.

This chain connects TRBV2 to TRBJ2-2; 7 bases agree with TRBD1. CDR1 is SNHLY, CDR2 FYNNEI, per germline. With V trimmed by 7 bases and J by 2 bases, 7 bases remained unmatched. The CDR3 is made up of 15 amino acids. The CDR3 region has the DNA TGTGCCAGCAATCTTCAGGGGGTTAACACCGGGGAGCTGTTTTTT. Its protein product is CASNLQGVNTGELFF.

This chain links TRBV13 with TRBJ2-2; 8 bases agree with TRBD2. The CDR3 sequence is 16 residues long. V gave up 0 bases and J gave up 7 bases; unmatched junction bases: 7. In germline, CDR1 is PRHDT, CDR2 FYEKMQ (reference sequence). CDR3 sequence (DNA): TGTGCCAGCAGCTTAGGACGGGGGGGGACGAACGGGGAGCTGTTTTTT. Its translation: CASSLGRGGTNGELFF.